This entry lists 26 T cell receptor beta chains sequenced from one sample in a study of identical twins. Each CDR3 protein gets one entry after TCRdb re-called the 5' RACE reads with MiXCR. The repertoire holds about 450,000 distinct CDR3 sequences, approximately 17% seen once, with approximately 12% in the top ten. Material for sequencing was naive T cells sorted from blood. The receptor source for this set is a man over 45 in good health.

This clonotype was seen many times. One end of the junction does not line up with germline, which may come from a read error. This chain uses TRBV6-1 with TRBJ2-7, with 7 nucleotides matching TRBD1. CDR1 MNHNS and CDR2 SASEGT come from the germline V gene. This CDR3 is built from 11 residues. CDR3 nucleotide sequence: TGTGCCAGCAGGCTGACAGGGAATTTACTCTTC. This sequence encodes CASRLTGNLLF.

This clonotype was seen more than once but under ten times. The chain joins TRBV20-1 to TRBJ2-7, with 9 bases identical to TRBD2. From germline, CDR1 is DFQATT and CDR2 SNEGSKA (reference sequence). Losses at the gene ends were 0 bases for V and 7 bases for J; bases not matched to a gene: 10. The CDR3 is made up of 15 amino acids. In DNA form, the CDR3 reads TGCAGTGCTAGAGAGGCGGCGGGAGGGCCCGAGGAGCAGTACTTC. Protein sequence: CSAREAAGGPEEQYF.

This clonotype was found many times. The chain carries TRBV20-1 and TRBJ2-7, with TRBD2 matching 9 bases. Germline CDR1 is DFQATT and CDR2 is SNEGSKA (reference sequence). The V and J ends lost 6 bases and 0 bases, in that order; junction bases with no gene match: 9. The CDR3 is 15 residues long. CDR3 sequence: CSAGPSGKSSYEQYF. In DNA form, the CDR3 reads TGCAGTGCGGGACCTAGCGGGAAGAGCTCCTACGAGCAGTACTTC.

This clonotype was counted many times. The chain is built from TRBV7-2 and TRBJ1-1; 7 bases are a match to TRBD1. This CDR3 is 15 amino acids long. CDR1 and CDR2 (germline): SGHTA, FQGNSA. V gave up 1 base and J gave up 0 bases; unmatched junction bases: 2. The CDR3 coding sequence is TGTGCCAGCAGCTTAGGAGGGGGCATGAACACTGAAGCTTTCTTT. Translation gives CASSLGGGMNTEAFF.

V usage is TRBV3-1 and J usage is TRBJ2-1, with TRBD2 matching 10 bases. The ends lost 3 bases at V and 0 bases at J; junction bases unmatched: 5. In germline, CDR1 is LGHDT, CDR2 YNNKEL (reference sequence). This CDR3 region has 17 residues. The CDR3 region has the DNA TGTGCCAGCAGCCACCCAGCGGGAGGGAGCTCCTACAATGAGCAGTTCTTC. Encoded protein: CASSHPAGGSSYNEQFF.

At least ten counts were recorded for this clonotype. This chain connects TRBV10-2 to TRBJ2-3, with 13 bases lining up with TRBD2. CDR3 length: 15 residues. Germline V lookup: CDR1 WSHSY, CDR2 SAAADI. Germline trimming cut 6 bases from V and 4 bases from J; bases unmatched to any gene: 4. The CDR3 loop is CASRGTSGDPDTQYF. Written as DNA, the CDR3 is TGCGCCAGCAGGGGGACTAGCGGGGACCCAGATACGCAGTATTTT.

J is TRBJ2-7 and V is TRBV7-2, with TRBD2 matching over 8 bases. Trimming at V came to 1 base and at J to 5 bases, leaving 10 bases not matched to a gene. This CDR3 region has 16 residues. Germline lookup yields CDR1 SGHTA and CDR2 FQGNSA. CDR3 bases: TGTGCCAGCAGCTTAGTCGGGGGGGACCTTCCTCACGAGCAGTACTTC. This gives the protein CASSLVGGDLPHEQYF.

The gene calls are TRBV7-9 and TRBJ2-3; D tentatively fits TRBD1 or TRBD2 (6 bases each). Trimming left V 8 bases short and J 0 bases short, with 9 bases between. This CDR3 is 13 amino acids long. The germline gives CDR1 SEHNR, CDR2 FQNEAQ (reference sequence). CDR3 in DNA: TGTGCCAGCCAGGGGACTAGCACAGATACGCAGTATTTT. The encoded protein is CASQGTSTDTQYF.

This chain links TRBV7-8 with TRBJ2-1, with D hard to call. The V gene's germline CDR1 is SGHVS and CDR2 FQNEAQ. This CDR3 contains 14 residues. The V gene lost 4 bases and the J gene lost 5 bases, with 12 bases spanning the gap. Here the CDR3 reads CASSSRANHNEQFF. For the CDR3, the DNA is TGTGCCAGCAGCTCTCGGGCCAACCACAATGAGCAGTTCTTC.

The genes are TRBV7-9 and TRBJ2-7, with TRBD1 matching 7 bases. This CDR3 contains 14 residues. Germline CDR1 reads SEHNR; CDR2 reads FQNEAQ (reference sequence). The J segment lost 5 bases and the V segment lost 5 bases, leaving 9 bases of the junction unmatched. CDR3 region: CASSQQGPRDEQYF. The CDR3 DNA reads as TGTGCCAGCAGCCAACAGGGGCCTCGAGACGAGCAGTACTTC.

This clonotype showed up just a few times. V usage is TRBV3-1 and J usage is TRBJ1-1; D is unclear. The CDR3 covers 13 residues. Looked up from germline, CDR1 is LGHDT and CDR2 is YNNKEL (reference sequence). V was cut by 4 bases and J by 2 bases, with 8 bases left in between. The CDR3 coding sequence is TGTGCCAGCAGCCCCTCCTTTAACACTGAAGCTTTCTTT. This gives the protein CASSPSFNTEAFF. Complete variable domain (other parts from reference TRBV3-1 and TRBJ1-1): DTAVSQTPKYLVTQMGNDKSIKCEQNLGHDTMYWYKQDSKKFLKIMFSYNNKELIINETVPNRFSPKSPDKAHLNLHINSLELGDSAVYFCASSPSFNTEAFFGQGTRLTVV.

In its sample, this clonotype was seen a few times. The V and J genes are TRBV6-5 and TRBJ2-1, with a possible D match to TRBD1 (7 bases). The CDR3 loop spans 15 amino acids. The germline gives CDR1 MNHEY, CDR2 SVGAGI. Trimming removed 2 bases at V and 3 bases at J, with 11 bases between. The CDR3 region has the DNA TGTGCCAGCAGTTACGGGCAGGGGGGCTACAATGAGCAGTTCTTC. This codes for CASSYGQGGYNEQFF.

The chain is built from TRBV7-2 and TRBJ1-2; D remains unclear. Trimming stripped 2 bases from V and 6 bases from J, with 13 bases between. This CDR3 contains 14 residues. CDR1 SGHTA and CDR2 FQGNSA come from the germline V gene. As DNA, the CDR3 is TGTGCCAGCAGCTTAACCGGTCCGGCCCATGGCTACACCTTC. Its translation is CASSLTGPAHGYTF.

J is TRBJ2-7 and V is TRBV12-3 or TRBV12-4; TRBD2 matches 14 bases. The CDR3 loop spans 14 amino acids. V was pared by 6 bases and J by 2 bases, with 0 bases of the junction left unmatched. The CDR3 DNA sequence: TGTGCCAGCAGGACTAGCGGGGGGGCCTACGAGCAGTACTTC. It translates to CASRTSGGAYEQYF.

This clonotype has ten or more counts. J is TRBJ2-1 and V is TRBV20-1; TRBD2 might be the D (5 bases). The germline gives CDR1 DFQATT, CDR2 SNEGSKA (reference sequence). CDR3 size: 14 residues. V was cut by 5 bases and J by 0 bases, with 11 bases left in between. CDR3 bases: TGCAGTGCTCTAAACGGGATCTCCTACAATGAGCAGTTCTTC. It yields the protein CSALNGISYNEQFF.

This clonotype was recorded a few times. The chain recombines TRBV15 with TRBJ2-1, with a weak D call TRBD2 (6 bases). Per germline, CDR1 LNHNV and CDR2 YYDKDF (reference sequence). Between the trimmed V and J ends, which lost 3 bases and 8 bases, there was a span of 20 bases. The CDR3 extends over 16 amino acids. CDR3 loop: CATSSLRISPGDEQFF. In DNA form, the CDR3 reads TGTGCCACCAGCAGCCTCCGGATCAGCCCGGGAGATGAGCAGTTCTTC.

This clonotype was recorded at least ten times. CDR3 in amino acids: CASTTTRDNEQFF. The CDR3 DNA sequence: TGTGCCAGCACCACGACCCGCGACAATGAGCAGTTCTTC. The genes are TRBV7-9 and TRBJ2-1; D is ambiguous. This CDR3 is built from 13 residues. V was clipped by 7 bases and J by 5 bases, with 12 bases between them. Germline CDR1 is SEHNR and CDR2 is FQNEAQ (reference sequence).

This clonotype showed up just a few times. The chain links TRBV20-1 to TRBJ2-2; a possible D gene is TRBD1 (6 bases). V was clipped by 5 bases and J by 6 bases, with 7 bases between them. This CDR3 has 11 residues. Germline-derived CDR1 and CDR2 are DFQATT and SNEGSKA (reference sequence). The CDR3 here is CSAPGAGELFF. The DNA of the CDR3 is TGCAGTGCTCCAGGGGCCGGGGAGCTGTTTTTT.

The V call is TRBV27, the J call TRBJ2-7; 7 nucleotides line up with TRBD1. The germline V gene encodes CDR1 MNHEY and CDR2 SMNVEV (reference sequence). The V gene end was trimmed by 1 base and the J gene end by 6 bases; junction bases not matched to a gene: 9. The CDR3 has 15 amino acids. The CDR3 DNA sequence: TGTGCCAGCAGTTTATTGTGGGACAGCAGTTCCGAGCAGTACTTC. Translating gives CASSLLWDSSSEQYF.

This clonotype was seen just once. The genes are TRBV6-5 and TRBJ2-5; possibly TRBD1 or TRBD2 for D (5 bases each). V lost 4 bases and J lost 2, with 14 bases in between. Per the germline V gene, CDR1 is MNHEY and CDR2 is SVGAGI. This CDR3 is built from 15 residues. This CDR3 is CASSCSSGAQETQYF. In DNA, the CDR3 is TGTGCCAGCAGTTGCTCTTCCGGGGCACAAGAGACCCAGTACTTC.

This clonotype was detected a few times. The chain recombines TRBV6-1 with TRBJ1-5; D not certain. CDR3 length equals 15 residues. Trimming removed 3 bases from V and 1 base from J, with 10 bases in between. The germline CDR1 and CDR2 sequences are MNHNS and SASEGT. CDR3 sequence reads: CASSDRRRSNQPQHF. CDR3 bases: TGTGCCAGCAGTGACCGCCGGAGAAGCAATCAGCCCCAGCATTTT.

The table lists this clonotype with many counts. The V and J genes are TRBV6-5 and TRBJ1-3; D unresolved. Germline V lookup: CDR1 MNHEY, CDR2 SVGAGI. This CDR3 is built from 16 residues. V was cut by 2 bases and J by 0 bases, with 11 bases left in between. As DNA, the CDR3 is TGTGCCAGCAGTTACAGGGCGCTCAGCTCTGGAAACACCATATATTTT. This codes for CASSYRALSSGNTIYF.

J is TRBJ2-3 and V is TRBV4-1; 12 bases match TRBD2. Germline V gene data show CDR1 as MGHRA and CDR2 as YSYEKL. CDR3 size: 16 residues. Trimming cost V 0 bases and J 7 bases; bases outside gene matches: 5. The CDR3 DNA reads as TGCGCCAGCAGCCAAGATCCTAGCGGGAGGGCCCATACGCAGTATTTT. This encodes CASSQDPSGRAHTQYF.

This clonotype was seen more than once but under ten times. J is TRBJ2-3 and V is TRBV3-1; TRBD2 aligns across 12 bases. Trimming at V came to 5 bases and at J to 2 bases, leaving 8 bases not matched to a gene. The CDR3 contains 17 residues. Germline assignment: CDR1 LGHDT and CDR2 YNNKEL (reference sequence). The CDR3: CASSALAGGPSTDTQYF. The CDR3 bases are TGTGCCAGCAGCGCGCTAGCGGGAGGGCCGTCCACAGATACGCAGTATTTT.

The CDR3 sequence: CASRLRGTANLEQFF. The CDR3 DNA sequence: TGCGCCAGCAGACTTCGGGGGACAGCGAATCTCGAGCAGTTCTTC. The J gene is TRBJ2-1, the V gene TRBV5-1; perhaps TRBD1 as D (7 bases). V was clipped by 5 bases and J by 10 bases, with 22 bases between them. The CDR3 covers 15 residues. Germline assignment: CDR1 SGHRS and CDR2 YFSETQ.

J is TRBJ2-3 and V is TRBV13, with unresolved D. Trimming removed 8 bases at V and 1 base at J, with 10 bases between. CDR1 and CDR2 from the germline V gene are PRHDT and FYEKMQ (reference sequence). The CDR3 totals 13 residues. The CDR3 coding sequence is TGTGCCAGCTTGTGGGCAGGCACAGATACGCAGTATTTT. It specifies CASLWAGTDTQYF.